Shown below are 22 T cell receptor beta chains from a single sample sequenced in a study of T cell changes during pregnancy in multiple sclerosis. Profiling relied on immunoSEQ multiplex PCR, and the TCRdb table lists in-frame clones only, not all of them. The data hold 50,000 to 65,000 clones, with about 96% observed a single time. This material consisted of CD8+ T cells from peripheral blood mononuclear cells, taken after pregnancy. The receptors were gathered from a female donor with multiple sclerosis, enrolled in a pregnancy study.

The chain links TRBV6-5 to TRBJ1-2; a possible D gene is TRBD1 (5 bases). Deletions cut 0 bases from V and 6 bases from J, with 11 bases between. Germline V gene data show CDR1 as MNHEY and CDR2 as SVGAGI. The CDR3 length is 14 residues. In nucleotides, the CDR3 is TGTGCCAGCAGTTACTCCACAGGCCGGGATGGCTACACCTTC. Translating gives CASSYSTGRDGYTF.

The chain is built from TRBV11-2 and TRBJ2-7, with 8 bases matching TRBD2. V lost 0 bases, J lost 4 bases, and 8 bases stayed unmatched. The CDR3 consists of 16 residues. Looked up from germline, CDR1 is SGHAT and CDR2 is FQNNGV. The CDR3 DNA sequence: TGTGCCAGCAGCTTAGAGGGGGCGGGAGGAGGGTACGAGCAGTACTTC. Translation: CASSLEGAGGGYEQYF.

The rearrangement links TRBV19 to TRBJ2-7; tentative D call: TRBD1 (6 bases). The germline CDR1 and CDR2 sequences are LNHDA and SQIVND (reference sequence). Deletions cut 5 bases from V and 1 base from J, with 15 bases between. The CDR3 is 15 residues long. Written as DNA, the CDR3 is TGTGCCAGTAGTCCCTCCCGGGACATATCCTACGAGCAGTACTTC. Amino acids: CASSPSRDISYEQYF.

V and J are TRBV5-6 and TRBJ2-5, with TRBD2 identical over 7 bases. The CDR3 sequence is 14 residues long. Germline assignment: CDR1 SGHDT and CDR2 YYEEEE. J was trimmed by 2 bases and V by 4 bases; bases with no gene match: 5. The CDR3 loop reads CASSTGLPQETQYF. The CDR3 nucleotides read TGTGCCAGCAGCACGGGACTACCACAAGAGACCCAGTACTTC.

This clone was observed once. The chain uses TRBV5-1 and TRBJ2-7; TRBD2 agrees at 7 bases. Losses at the gene ends were 3 bases for V and 0 bases for J; bases not matched to a gene: 9. This CDR3 comprises 16 residues. Germline values: CDR1 SGHRS, CDR2 YFSETQ. The CDR3 reads CASSSRSSGYSYEQYF. The DNA for the CDR3 is TGCGCCAGCAGCTCAAGATCTAGCGGATACTCCTACGAGCAGTACTTC.

This chain joins TRBV19 and TRBJ2-7; a possible D gene is TRBD2 (5 bases). Germline CDR1 reads LNHDA; CDR2 reads SQIVND (reference sequence). This CDR3 is built from 12 residues. Trimming removed 8 bases from V and 2 bases from J, with 10 bases in between. CDR3 in amino acids: CASSDGAYEQYF. DNA for the CDR3: TGTGCCAGTTCCGACGGGGCCTACGAGCAGTACTTC.

Points on this clone: Other nucleotide sequences from this sample produce the same CDR3. CDR3 nucleotide sequence: TGTGCCAGCAGTCTGGGGGGAGGCAATCAGCCCCAGCATTTT. Translation: CASSLGGGNQPQHF. The gene calls are TRBV27 and TRBJ1-5; D might be TRBD1 (5 bases). There are 14 residues in the CDR3. Per germline, CDR1 MNHEY and CDR2 SMNVEV (reference sequence). The V gene lost 5 bases and the J gene lost 2 bases, with 10 bases spanning the gap.

The genes are TRBV7-9 and TRBJ2-7, with a weak D call TRBD1 (5 bases). V lost 7 bases and J lost 5, with 15 bases in between. This CDR3 spans 13 amino acids. The germline V gene has CDR1 SEHNR and CDR2 FQNEAQ (reference sequence). DNA for the CDR3: TGTGCCAGCACCCCTAGGCAAGGGGACGAGCAGTACTTC. Translation: CASTPRQGDEQYF.

J is TRBJ1-1 and V is TRBV7-3; tentatively, D is TRBD1 (6 bases). This CDR3 contains 13 residues. Between the trimmed V and J ends, which lost 5 bases and 4 bases, there was a span of 11 bases. Germline V gene data show CDR1 as SGHTA and CDR2 as FQGTGA. The CDR3 is CASSPVGGTEAFF. The CDR3 DNA is TGTGCCAGCAGCCCGGTAGGGGGCACTGAAGCTTTCTTT.

V is TRBV2 and J is TRBJ2-2; the match to TRBD2 covers 9 bases. Germline values: CDR1 SNHLY, CDR2 FYNNEI. CDR3 length: 16 amino acids. J lost 4 bases, V lost 3 bases, and 6 bases had no gene match. CDR3 loop: CASSEWTSVGTGELFF. For the CDR3, the DNA is TGTGCCAGCAGTGAGTGGACTAGCGTGGGCACCGGGGAGCTGTTTTTT. Looking up the rest from reference TRBV2 and TRBJ2-2 gives the full variable domain: EPEVTQTPSHQVTQMGQEVILRCVPISNHLYFYWYRQILGQKVEFLVSFYNNEISEKSEIFDDQFSVERPDGSNFTLKIRSTKLEDSAMYFCASSEWTSVGTGELFFGEGSRLTVL.

As concerns this clone: The sample has other DNA sequences that encode this CDR3 too. The V call is TRBV11-2, the J call TRBJ2-7; 7 bases line up with TRBD2. The V gene's germline CDR1 is SGHAT and CDR2 FQNNGV. J lost 4 bases, V lost 5 bases, and 2 bases had no gene match. The CDR3 totals 12 residues. DNA of the CDR3: TGTGCCAGCAGCCCGGGGGGATACGAGCAGTACTTC. This gives the protein CASSPGGYEQYF.

This clone came up once. The chain employs TRBV27 and TRBJ1-1, with D unclear. V lost 6 bases and J lost 1, with 12 bases in between. Per germline, CDR1 MNHEY and CDR2 SMNVEV (reference sequence). The CDR3 runs 14 residues. The CDR3 coding sequence is TGTGCCAGCAGACTGCGCCGGGAGAACACTGAAGCTTTCTTT. Translation gives CASRLRRENTEAFF.

J is TRBJ2-7 and V is TRBV19; a possible D gene is TRBD2 (5 bases). V was pared by 1 base and J by 0 bases, with 7 bases between. Germline values: CDR1 LNHDA, CDR2 SQIVND (reference sequence). CDR3 length: 14 amino acids. CDR3 residues: CASSIATSSYEQYF. The CDR3 DNA reads as TGTGCCAGTAGTATAGCTACTAGCTCCTACGAGCAGTACTTC. The full variable domain, completed using reference TRBV19 and TRBJ2-7, is DGGITQSPKYLFRKEGQNVTLSCEQNLNHDAMYWYRQDPGQGLRLIYYSQIVNDFQKGDIAEGYSVSREKKESFPLTVTSAQKNPTAFYLCASSIATSSYEQYFGPGTRLTVT.

V usage is TRBV27 and J usage is TRBJ2-1; D might be TRBD1 (5 bases). The CDR3 spans 13 residues. Germline V lookup: CDR1 MNHEY, CDR2 SMNVEV (reference sequence). V gave up 2 bases and J gave up 5 bases, with 7 bases separating them. This CDR3 is CASSLQGNNEQFF. The CDR3 DNA follows: TGTGCCAGCAGTTTACAGGGAAACAATGAGCAGTTCTTC.

The chain combines TRBV4-1 with TRBJ2-7, with 12 bases aligning to TRBD1. Looked up from germline, CDR1 is MGHRA and CDR2 is YSYEKL. With V trimmed by 5 bases and J by 7 bases, 6 bases remained unmatched. CDR3 length equals 14 residues. CDR3 DNA: TGCGCCAGCAGCTGGGGACAGGGGGCTGTTGAGCAGTACTTC. Protein sequence: CASSWGQGAVEQYF.

The chain employs TRBV27 and TRBJ2-7; TRBD2 matches at 11 bases. J was trimmed by 1 base and V by 3 bases; bases with no gene match: 2. The V gene's germline CDR1 is MNHEY and CDR2 SMNVEV (reference sequence). The CDR3 runs 15 residues. This CDR3 reads CASSLGTSGSYEQYF. CDR3 coding DNA: TGTGCCAGCAGTTTGGGGACTAGCGGTTCCTACGAGCAGTACTTC.

In its sample, this clone was seen once. CDR3 loop: CATETGSYEQYF. The CDR3 DNA follows: TGTGCCACCGAGACAGGTTCCTACGAGCAGTACTTC. The chain couples TRBV6-1 to TRBJ2-7; tentatively, D is TRBD1 (6 bases). V shed 10 bases and J shed 1 base, with 11 bases lying between them. Germline V gene lookup returns CDR1 MNHNS and CDR2 SASEGT. This CDR3 is built from 12 residues.

This clone was seen just once. The chain carries TRBV6-5 and TRBJ2-1, with 14 bases that match TRBD2. V was pared by 0 bases and J by 9 bases, with 1 base of the junction left unmatched. CDR1 is MNHEY and CDR2 is SVGAGI in the germline V gene. CDR3 size: 15 residues. CDR3 protein: CASSYSGLAGAEQFF. The CDR3 nucleotides read TGTGCCAGCAGTTACTCGGGACTAGCGGGAGCTGAGCAGTTCTTC.

This clone was seen once. The genes are TRBV28 and TRBJ2-3; D unclear. The CDR3 contains 15 residues. From germline, CDR1 is MDHEN and CDR2 SYDVKM. Trimming took 6 bases from V and 0 from J, leaving 13 bases between them. The DNA for the CDR3 is TGTGCCAGCAGCCCTCTTCAAGCTAGCACAGATACGCAGTATTTT. Amino acids: CASSPLQASTDTQYF.

The chain carries TRBV9 and TRBJ2-1; perhaps TRBD1 as D (5 bases). V shed 3 bases and J shed 1 base, with 8 bases lying between them. Germline CDR1 and CDR2: SGDLS and YYNGEE. The CDR3 has 14 amino acids. This CDR3 reads CASSGRGSYNEQFF. As DNA, the CDR3 is TGTGCCAGCAGCGGTAGGGGATCCTACAATGAGCAGTTCTTC.

This clone was seen a single time. J is TRBJ1-1 and V is TRBV27; D perhaps matches TRBD1 (6 bases). V lost 4 bases and J lost 9, with 15 bases in between. This CDR3 comprises 13 residues. Germline assignment: CDR1 MNHEY and CDR2 SMNVEV (reference sequence). The CDR3, as DNA: TGTGCCAGCAGTTCCACAGACAGGACCAAAGCTTTCTTT. Translation gives CASSSTDRTKAFF.

The chain links TRBV5-6 to TRBJ2-7; no clear D gene. The CDR3 is 14 residues long. In germline, CDR1 is SGHDT, CDR2 YYEEEE. V was clipped by 0 bases and J by 0 bases, with 7 bases between them. CDR3 in DNA: TGTGCCAGCAGCTTGGGACAAAGCTCCTACGAGCAGTACTTC. Amino acid sequence: CASSLGQSSYEQYF.